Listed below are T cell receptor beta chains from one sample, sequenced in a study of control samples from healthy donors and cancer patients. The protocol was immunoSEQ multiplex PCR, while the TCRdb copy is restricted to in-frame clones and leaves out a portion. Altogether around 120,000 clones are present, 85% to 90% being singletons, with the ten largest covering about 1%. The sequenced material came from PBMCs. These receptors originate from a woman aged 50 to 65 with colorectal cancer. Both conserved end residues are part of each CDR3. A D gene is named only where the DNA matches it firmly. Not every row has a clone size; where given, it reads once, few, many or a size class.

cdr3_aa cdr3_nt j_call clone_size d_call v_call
CASSVDRTNTEAFF TGCGCCAGCAGCGTGGACAGGACGAACACTGAAGCTTTCTTT TRBJ1-1 NA TRBD1 TRBV5-1
CASSLVTGGAGANVLTF TGCGCCAGCAGCTTGGTTACTGGGGGCGCTGGGGCCAACGTCCTGACTTTC TRBJ2-6 once NA TRBV5-1
CASSLVGGNSPLHF TGCGCCAGCAGCTTGGTTGGGGGGAATTCACCCCTCCACTTT TRBJ1-6 NA NA TRBV5-1
CAISESRGTEAFF TGTGCCATCAGTGAGTCACGTGGAACTGAAGCTTTCTTT TRBJ1-1 NA NA TRBV10-3
CASSPMGADLNTEAFF TGTGCCAGCTCACCAATGGGGGCGGACCTGAACACTGAAGCTTTCTTT TRBJ1-1 NA NA TRBV18
CASSDLSTRDHQYF TGCGCCAGCAGTGACCTATCAACGCGGGACCATCAGTACTTC TRBJ2-7 NA NA TRBV10-2
CASSRRTGQEETQYF TGTGCCAGCAGCCGACGGACAGGTCAGGAGGAGACCCAGTACTTC TRBJ2-5 NA TRBD1 TRBV11-3
CAGRIAGESPIEQFF TGTGCCGGCAGGATAGCGGGGGAGTCCCCAATTGAGCAGTTCTTC TRBJ2-1 NA TRBD2 TRBV13
CASSLVGSPSGANVLTF TGTGCCAGCAGCTTAGTCGGCAGCCCTTCTGGGGCCAACGTCCTGACTTTC TRBJ2-6 NA NA TRBV7-6
CASTEGNTIYF TGTGCCAGCACGGAAGGAAACACCATATATTTT TRBJ1-3 NA NA TRBV28
CASTGRDDSPLHF TGTGCCAGCACGGGCAGGGATGATTCACCCCTCCACTTT TRBJ1-6 few NA TRBV2
CASSLEVSSYNEQFF TGTGCCAGCAGCTTAGAAGTCAGCTCCTACAATGAGCAGTTCTTC TRBJ2-1 NA NA TRBV11-3
CASSFPGRAYGYTF TGCGCCAGCAGCTTCCCGGGGAGGGCTTATGGCTACACCTTC TRBJ1-2 NA NA TRBV5-1
CSASPGSEAFF TGCAGTGCTTCCCCTGGGAGTGAAGCTTTCTTT TRBJ1-1 NA NA TRBV20-1
CASSPRTKETQYF TGTGCCAGCAGCCCCCGGACCAAAGAGACCCAGTACTTC TRBJ2-5 NA NA TRBV7-6
CASSLSMPSGANVLTF TGTGCCAGCAGTTTATCGATGCCCTCTGGGGCCAACGTCCTGACTTTC TRBJ2-6 NA NA TRBV27
CASSIQTPGATNEKLFF TGTGCCAGTAGTATCCAGACCCCTGGAGCAACTAATGAAAAACTGTTTTTT TRBJ1-4 NA NA TRBV19
CASSLPSSPLHF TGTGCCAGCAGTTTACCATCCTCACCCCTCCACTTT TRBJ1-6 NA NA TRBV27
CASSFRRDSYDGYTF TGTGCCAGCAGCTTCCGCAGGGACAGCTACGATGGCTACACCTTC TRBJ1-2 NA TRBD1 TRBV7-8
CAWRKTGTGVMYGYTF TGTGCCTGGAGAAAAACCGGGACAGGGGTGATGTACGGCTACACCTTC TRBJ1-2 NA TRBD1 TRBV30
CASSEARGGNTEAFF TGCGCCAGCAGTGAGGCAAGAGGGGGGAACACTGAAGCTTTCTTT TRBJ1-1 NA NA TRBV10-1
CASSPGTSGTFYEQYF TGTGCCAGCAGCCCCGGGACTAGCGGGACCTTCTACGAGCAGTACTTC TRBJ2-7 NA TRBD2 TRBV28
CASRSGTANTGELFF TGCGCCAGCAGATCCGGGACAGCAAACACCGGGGAGCTGTTTTTT TRBJ2-2 NA TRBD1 TRBV5-1
CATEDNEQFF TGTGCCACCGAGGACAATGAGCAGTTCTTC TRBJ2-1 NA NA TRBV19
CASSQGVQGGAFF TGCGCCAGCAGCCAAGGCGTACAGGGAGGAGCTTTCTTT TRBJ1-1 NA NA TRBV4-1
CASSNQGSLYGYTF TGTGCCAGTAGTAATCAGGGATCTCTCTATGGCTACACCTTC TRBJ1-2 NA NA TRBV19
CASTGGVSEKLFF TGTGCCAGCACCGGCGGCGTATCGGAAAAACTGTTTTTT TRBJ1-4 NA NA TRBV28
CASRPLEGPLETQYF TGTGCCAGTAGGCCCTTGGAAGGGCCTTTAGAGACCCAGTACTTC TRBJ2-5 NA NA TRBV19
CASSQGQFEQFF TGTGCCAGCAGCCAGGGGCAGTTTGAGCAGTTCTTC TRBJ2-1 few NA TRBV7-9
CASSTETGTQFF TGTGCCAGCAGCACCGAGACAGGCACGCAGTTCTTC TRBJ2-1 NA NA TRBV7-2
CASSFSGDTQYF TGTGCCAGCAGTTTCTCCGGAGATACGCAGTATTTT TRBJ2-3 NA NA TRBV27
CASSPQGSTDTQYF TGTGCCAGCTCCCCCCAAGGGAGCACAGATACGCAGTATTTT TRBJ2-3 NA NA TRBV18
CAWSGDITGANVLTF TGTGCCTGGAGTGGGGACATTACCGGGGCCAACGTCCTGACTTTC TRBJ2-6 NA NA TRBV30
CASSQDVREGSTGELFF TGTGCCAGCAGCCAAGATGTGAGGGAGGGGAGTACCGGGGAGCTGTTTTTT TRBJ2-2 NA TRBD2 TRBV14
CAWSVLGLAGVGEQYF TGTGCCTGGAGTGTACTGGGACTAGCGGGAGTGGGCGAGCAGTACTTC TRBJ2-7 NA TRBD2 TRBV30
CASSSPRGPTNEKLFF TGTGCCAGCAGTTCCCCTCGAGGGCCGACTAATGAAAAACTGTTTTTT TRBJ1-4 NA NA TRBV28
CASSPLGLNNYEQYF TGTGCCAGTTCCCCGTTGGGACTAAACAACTACGAGCAGTACTTC TRBJ2-7 NA TRBD2 TRBV19
CASSATRQEILDTQYF TGTGCCAGCAGCGCAACCCGACAGGAGATTTTAGATACGCAGTATTTT TRBJ2-3 NA NA TRBV9
CASSRQYNTGELFF TGTGCCAGCAGCCGACAGTATAACACCGGGGAGCTGTTTTTT TRBJ2-2 medium-sized NA TRBV11-2
CATTRGMNQPQHF TGTGCCACCACCCGCGGAATGAATCAGCCCCAGCATTTT TRBJ1-5 NA NA TRBV15
CASSWSGGNTEAFF TGCGCCAGCAGCTGGAGCGGCGGGAACACTGAAGCTTTCTTT TRBJ1-1 NA NA TRBV4-1
CASSLEYRGTGELFF TGTGCCAGCAGCCTAGAATACAGGGGTACCGGGGAGCTGTTTTTT TRBJ2-2 NA TRBD1 TRBV6-4
CASSLIQGVNTEAFF TGCGCCAGCAGCTTGATTCAGGGGGTGAACACTGAAGCTTTCTTT TRBJ1-1 NA TRBD1 TRBV5-1
CASRIQGGTQYF TGTGCCAGCAGGATACAAGGGGGTACCCAGTACTTC TRBJ2-5 NA NA TRBV5-5
CASSLDLSGNTIYF TGTGCCAGCAGTCTCGACCTCTCTGGAAACACCATATATTTT TRBJ1-3 NA NA TRBV6-5
CASSPGTSGDAYNEQFF TGTGCCAGCAGCCCTGGGACTAGCGGGGACGCCTACAATGAGCAGTTCTTC TRBJ2-1 NA TRBD2 TRBV7-8
CAWAAGVSYEQYF TGTGCCTGGGCAGCGGGGGTGTCCTACGAGCAGTACTTC TRBJ2-7 NA TRBD2 TRBV30
CSARPSTDTQYF TGCAGCGCCCGTCCGTCCACAGATACGCAGTATTTT TRBJ2-3 NA NA TRBV29-1
CASKSTGAGQPQHF TGTGCCAGTAAGTCGACGGGGGCAGGACAGCCCCAGCATTTT TRBJ1-5 NA NA TRBV19
CSVDAGGPGYEQYF TGCAGCGTTGATGCTGGGGGCCCGGGTTACGAGCAGTACTTC TRBJ2-7 once NA TRBV29-1
CASSRTGPQPQHF TGTGCCAGCAGTCGAACCGGGCCCCAGCCCCAGCATTTT TRBJ1-5 NA NA TRBV12-3/TRBV12-4
CASSEDSLTGELFF TGTGCCAGCAGTGAGGACAGTCTGACCGGGGAGCTGTTTTTT TRBJ2-2 NA NA TRBV6-1
CASSLPARASEAFF TGTGCCAGCAGTTTGCCCGCTAGAGCGTCTGAAGCTTTCTTT TRBJ1-1 NA NA TRBV28
CASRVGAPGITYEQYF TGTGCCAGCAGGGTAGGGGCTCCAGGGATTACCTACGAGCAGTACTTC TRBJ2-7 NA NA TRBV5-4
CASSARLATGRDTQYF TGTGCCAGCAGCGCCAGACTAGCGACTGGACGAGATACGCAGTATTTT TRBJ2-3 NA TRBD2 TRBV3-1/TRBV3-2
CASSPPLGEGPPGYTF TGTGCCAGCTCACCACCACTGGGAGAGGGACCGCCAGGCTACACCTTC TRBJ1-2 NA NA TRBV18
CASSLGFAGELFF TGTGCCAGCAGTTTAGGGTTCGCCGGGGAGCTGTTTTTT TRBJ2-2 NA NA TRBV12-3/TRBV12-4
CASSLALAEYNEQFF TGCGCCAGCAGCTTGGCATTAGCGGAGTACAATGAGCAGTTCTTC TRBJ2-1 NA NA TRBV5-1
CASSVEGQGYGYTF TGTGCCAGCAGCGTAGAGGGACAGGGTTATGGCTACACCTTC TRBJ1-2 NA TRBD1 TRBV9
CASSYGKIYEQYF TGTGCCAGCAGTTATGGCAAGATCTACGAGCAGTACTTC TRBJ2-7 NA NA TRBV6-5